Listed below are T cell receptor beta chains from one sample, sequenced in a study of CD8 T cells in ankylosing spondylitis. TCRdb itself ran the 5' RACE reads through MiXCR, one entry per CDR3 protein. This table holds 250,000 to 350,000 distinct CDR3 sequences, about 20% found once. What was sequenced was blood, either unsorted or a sorted T cell fraction (not recorded which). Source of these receptors: a female donor with ankylosing spondylitis or in good health (not recorded which). Both conserved end residues are part of each CDR3. The D gene is left open where the match is weak. Not every row has a clone size; where given, it reads once, few, many or a size class.

d_gene	v_gene	j_gene	abundance	CDR3aa	CDR3nt
-	TRBV25-1	TRBJ1-5	many	CASSDRVGQPQHF	TGTGCCAGCAGTGACAGGGTCGGTCAGCCCCAGCATTTT
TRBD2	TRBV15	TRBJ2-3	-	CATSRGASGSSQGYF	TGTGCCACCAGCAGAGGGGCTAGCGGGAGTTCCCAGGGGTATTTT
-	TRBV12-3/TRBV12-4	TRBJ2-4	-	CASSPFRRGAYF	TGTGCCAGCAGCCCTTTCCGCCGGGGTGCGTACTTC
-	TRBV4-3	TRBJ1-1	-	CASSHHTGNTEAFF	TGCGCCAGCAGCCATCATACAGGGAACACTGAAGCTTTCTTT
-	TRBV12-3/TRBV12-4	TRBJ2-3	-	CASGSSTSSTDTQYF	TGTGCCAGCGGCTCGTCGACCTCTAGCACAGATACGCAGTATTTT
-	TRBV7-2	TRBJ1-4	few	CASSFRETNEKLFF	TGTGCCAGCAGCTTCAGGGAGACTAATGAAAAACTGTTTTTT
-	TRBV6-5	TRBJ2-1	-	CASSYSKLSEQFF	TGTGCCAGCAGTTACTCGAAGCTGAGTGAGCAGTTCTTC
-	TRBV7-9	TRBJ2-3	few	CASSLGWSPDTQYF	TGTGCCAGCAGCTTAGGTTGGAGCCCCGATACGCAGTATTTT
-	TRBV27	TRBJ1-1	few	CATLTMNTEAFF	TGTGCCACCTTGACCATGAACACTGAAGCTTTCTTT
-	TRBV24-1	TRBJ2-2	-	CATTRTRNTGELFF	TGTGCCACCACCCGTACGCGGAACACCGGGGAGCTGTTTTTT
TRBD1	TRBV6-5	TRBJ2-3	many	CASSYRGRTDTQYF	TGTGCCAGCAGTTACAGGGGGCGCACAGATACGCAGTATTTT
-	TRBV2	TRBJ2-7	-	CASSEGSRGEQYF	TGTGCCAGCAGTGAAGGCAGCCGGGGCGAGCAGTACTTC
-	TRBV20-1	TRBJ2-7	-	CSARNGRAYEQYF	TGCAGTGCTAGGAACGGCAGAGCCTACGAGCAGTACTTC
-	TRBV20-1	TRBJ1-2	-	CSANPSDRMYGYTF	TGCAGTGCCAATCCCAGTGACAGGATGTATGGCTACACCTTC
-	TRBV29-1	TRBJ2-7	few	CSVNSNPGSEQYF	TGCAGCGTGAACTCTAACCCAGGGAGCGAGCAGTACTTC
-	TRBV12-3/TRBV12-4	TRBJ1-1	-	CASRPRRKNTEAFF	TGTGCCAGCCGCCCGAGACGGAAGAACACTGAAGCTTTCTTT
TRBD2	TRBV12-3/TRBV12-4	TRBJ2-1	few	CASSLSAGVENEQFF	TGTGCCAGCAGTTTATCAGCGGGAGTCGAAAATGAGCAGTTCTTC
TRBD1	TRBV5-1	TRBJ2-7	few	CASSTGQGLSYEQYF	TGCGCCAGCAGCACAGGACAGGGTTTGTCCTACGAGCAGTACTTC
-	TRBV7-9	TRBJ2-1	few	CASSLALTEGREQFF	TGTGCCAGCAGCTTAGCGCTAACTGAGGGCAGGGAGCAGTTCTTC
-	TRBV7-2	TRBJ2-3	-	CASSLWTGGTDTQYF	TGTGCCAGCAGCTTATGGACTGGGGGCACAGATACGCAGTATTTT
-	TRBV20-1	TRBJ2-1	-	CSAPQSGTFSNEQFF	TGCAGTGCCCCACAGTCCGGGACCTTTTCCAATGAGCAGTTCTTC
TRBD1	TRBV6-6	TRBJ1-1	-	CASIQTGGTEAFF	TGTGCCAGCATCCAGACAGGGGGCACTGAAGCTTTCTTT
TRBD1	TRBV20-1	TRBJ1-2	few	CSASRTGGFDYTF	TGCAGTGCTAGTAGGACAGGGGGCTTCGACTACACCTTC
TRBD1	TRBV29-1	TRBJ2-6	-	CSVLPTGSNSGANVLTF	TGCAGCGTTCTTCCGACAGGGTCTAACTCTGGGGCCAACGTCCTGACTTTC
-	TRBV4-3	TRBJ2-1	few	CASSPRVLNEQFF	TGCGCCAGCAGCCCTAGGGTCTTAAATGAGCAGTTCTTC
-	TRBV20-1	TRBJ1-6	few	CSALSTNESPLHF	TGCAGTGCTCTATCTACAAACGAATCACCCCTCCACTTT
-	TRBV6-1	TRBJ1-2	-	CASREIASYYGYTF	TGTGCCAGCAGGGAAATCGCCTCGTACTATGGCTACACCTTC
-	TRBV12-3/TRBV12-4	TRBJ2-3	few	CASSRELSGADTQYF	TGTGCCAGCAGTCGAGAACTTTCCGGGGCAGATACGCAGTATTTT
TRBD1	TRBV29-1	TRBJ2-1	few	CSVDRAPRGQNNEQFF	TGCAGCGTCGACAGAGCGCCAAGGGGGCAAAACAATGAGCAGTTCTTC
-	TRBV6-6	TRBJ1-1	-	CASSYGGGNTEAFF	TGTGCCAGCAGTTACGGCGGCGGGAACACTGAAGCTTTCTTT
TRBD2	TRBV20-1	TRBJ2-6	-	CSATLAGTFEHSGANVLTF	TGCAGTGCTACGCTAGCGGGGACCTTCGAACACTCTGGGGCCAACGTCCTGACTTTC
-	TRBV20-1	TRBJ2-1	many	CSARKRYNEQFF	TGCAGTGCTAGAAAGAGGTACAATGAGCAGTTCTTC
-	TRBV4-3	TRBJ2-1	many	CASSQAPHDSSYNEQFF	TGCGCCAGCAGCCAAGCACCTCATGATAGCTCCTACAATGAGCAGTTCTTC
TRBD1	TRBV7-9	TRBJ2-7	many	CASSVRQGTNEQYF	TGTGCCAGCAGCGTACGACAGGGAACAAACGAGCAGTACTTC
TRBD2	TRBV4-2	TRBJ2-1	few	CASSQRAGGSSYNEQFF	TGTGCCAGCAGCCAGAGAGCGGGAGGGAGCTCCTACAATGAGCAGTTCTTC
TRBD2	TRBV12-3/TRBV12-4	TRBJ2-1	-	CASSPSRGGGGYNEQFF	TGTGCCAGCAGCCCATCACGGGGGGGAGGAGGCTACAATGAGCAGTTCTTC
TRBD1	TRBV6-5	TRBJ2-1	-	CASSYRDSYNEQFF	TGTGCCAGCAGTTACCGGGACAGCTACAATGAGCAGTTCTTC
-	TRBV5-1	TRBJ2-1	few	CASSSSGLAFYNEQFF	TGCGCCAGCAGCTCCAGCGGCCTAGCGTTCTACAATGAGCAGTTCTTC
-	TRBV29-1	TRBJ1-3	-	CSVGDAGNTIYF	TGCAGCGTCGGGGACGCCGGAAACACCATATATTTT
-	TRBV7-2	TRBJ2-3	-	CARVELDTQYF	TGTGCCCGGGTAGAACTCGATACGCAGTATTTT
-	TRBV7-2	TRBJ2-7	few	CASSFGTGEQYF	TGTGCCAGCAGCTTTGGAACAGGGGAGCAGTACTTC
TRBD1	TRBV24-1	TRBJ1-1	-	CTDPKGQGNLYTEAFF	TGTACGGATCCCAAGGGACAGGGTAACTTGTACACTGAAGCTTTCTTT